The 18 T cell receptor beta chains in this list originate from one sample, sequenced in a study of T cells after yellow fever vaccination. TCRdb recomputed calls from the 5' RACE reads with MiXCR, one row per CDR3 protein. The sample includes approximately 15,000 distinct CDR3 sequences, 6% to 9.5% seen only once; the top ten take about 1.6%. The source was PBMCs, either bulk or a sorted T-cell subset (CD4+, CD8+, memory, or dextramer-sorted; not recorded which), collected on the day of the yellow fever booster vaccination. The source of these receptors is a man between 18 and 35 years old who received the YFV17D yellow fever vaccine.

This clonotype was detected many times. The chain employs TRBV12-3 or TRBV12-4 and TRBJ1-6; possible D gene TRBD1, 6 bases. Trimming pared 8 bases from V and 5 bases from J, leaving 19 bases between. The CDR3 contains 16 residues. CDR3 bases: TGTGCCAGCTTTTCCACCGGGACATGGAATAATTCACCCCTCCACTTT. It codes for CASFSTGTWNNSPLHF.

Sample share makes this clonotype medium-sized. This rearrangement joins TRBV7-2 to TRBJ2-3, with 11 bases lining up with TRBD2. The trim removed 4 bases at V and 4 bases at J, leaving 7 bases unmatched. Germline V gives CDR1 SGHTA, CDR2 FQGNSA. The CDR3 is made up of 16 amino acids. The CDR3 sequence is CASSSLAGGPSDTQYF. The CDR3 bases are TGTGCCAGCAGCTCCCTAGCGGGGGGCCCTTCAGATACGCAGTATTTT.

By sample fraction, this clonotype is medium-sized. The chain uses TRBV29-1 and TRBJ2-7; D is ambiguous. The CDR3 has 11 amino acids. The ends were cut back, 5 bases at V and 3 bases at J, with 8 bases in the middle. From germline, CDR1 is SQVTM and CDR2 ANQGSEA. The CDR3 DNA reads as TGCAGCGTTAGTCAGAACTACGAGCAGTACTTC. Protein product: CSVSQNYEQYF.

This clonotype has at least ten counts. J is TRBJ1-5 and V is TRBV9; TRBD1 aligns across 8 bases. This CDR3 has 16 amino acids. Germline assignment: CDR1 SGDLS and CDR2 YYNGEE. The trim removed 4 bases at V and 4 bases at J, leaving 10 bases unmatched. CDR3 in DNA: TGTGCCAGCAGCCCGGGGACAGGAGCATCTAATCAGCCCCAGCATTTT. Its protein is CASSPGTGASNQPQHF.

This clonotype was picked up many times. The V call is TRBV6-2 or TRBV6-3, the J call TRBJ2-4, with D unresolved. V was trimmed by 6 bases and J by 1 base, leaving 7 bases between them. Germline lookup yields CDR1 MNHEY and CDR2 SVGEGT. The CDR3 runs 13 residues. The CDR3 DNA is TGTGCCAGCAGGGAAGCCGCCAAAAACATTCAGTACTTC. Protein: CASREAAKNIQYF.

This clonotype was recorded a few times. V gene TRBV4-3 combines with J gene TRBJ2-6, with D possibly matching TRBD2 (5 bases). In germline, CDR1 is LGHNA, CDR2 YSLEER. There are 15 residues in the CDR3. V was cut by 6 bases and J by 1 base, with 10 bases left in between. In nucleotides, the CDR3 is TGCGCCAGCAGACTAGAGAGGTCTGGGGCCAACGTCCTGACTTTC. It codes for CASRLERSGANVLTF.

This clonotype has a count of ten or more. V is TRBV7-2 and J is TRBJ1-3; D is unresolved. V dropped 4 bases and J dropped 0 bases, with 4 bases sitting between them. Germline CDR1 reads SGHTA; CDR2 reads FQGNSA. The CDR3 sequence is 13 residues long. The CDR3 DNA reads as TGTGCCAGCAGCTGGGACTCTGGAAACACCATATATTTT. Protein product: CASSWDSGNTIYF.

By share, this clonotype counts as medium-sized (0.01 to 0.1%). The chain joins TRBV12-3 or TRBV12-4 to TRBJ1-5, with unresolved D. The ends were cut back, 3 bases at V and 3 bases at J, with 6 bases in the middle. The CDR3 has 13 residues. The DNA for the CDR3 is TGTGCCAGCAGTTTTGACCCCAATCAGCCCCAGCATTTT. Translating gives CASSFDPNQPQHF.

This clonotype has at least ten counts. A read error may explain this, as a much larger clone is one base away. The CDR3 nucleotides read TGCAGTGCTAGGATAACGGGACAGGAATCCACCGGGGAGCTGTTTTTT. This codes for CSARITGQESTGELFF. The chain is built from TRBV20-1 and TRBJ2-2; 8 bases agree with TRBD1. Germline values: CDR1 DFQATT, CDR2 SNEGSKA (reference sequence). The CDR3 length is 16 residues. V lost 3 bases and J lost 4; bases outside the gene matches: 10.

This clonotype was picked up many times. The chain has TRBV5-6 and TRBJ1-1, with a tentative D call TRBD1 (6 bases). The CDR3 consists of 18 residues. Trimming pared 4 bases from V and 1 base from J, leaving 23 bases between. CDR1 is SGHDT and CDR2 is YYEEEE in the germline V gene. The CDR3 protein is CASSLLGGGWGENTEAFF. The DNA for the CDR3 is TGTGCCAGCAGCCTGCTTGGGGGGGGCTGGGGTGAGAACACTGAAGCTTTCTTT.

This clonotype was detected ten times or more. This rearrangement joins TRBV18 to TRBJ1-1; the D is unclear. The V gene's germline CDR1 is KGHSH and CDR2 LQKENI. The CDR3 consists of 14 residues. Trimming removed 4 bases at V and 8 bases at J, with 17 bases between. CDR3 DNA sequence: TGTGCCAGCTCACAGGAGCCTACCCCCGGAGAAGCTTTCTTT. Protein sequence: CASSQEPTPGEAFF. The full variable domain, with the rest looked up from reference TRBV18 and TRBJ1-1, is NAGVMQNPRHLVRRRGQEARLRCSPMKGHSHVYWYRQLPEEGLKFMVYLQKENIIDESGMPKERFSAEFPKEGPSILRIQQVVRGDSAAYFCASSQEPTPGEAFFGQGTRLTVV.

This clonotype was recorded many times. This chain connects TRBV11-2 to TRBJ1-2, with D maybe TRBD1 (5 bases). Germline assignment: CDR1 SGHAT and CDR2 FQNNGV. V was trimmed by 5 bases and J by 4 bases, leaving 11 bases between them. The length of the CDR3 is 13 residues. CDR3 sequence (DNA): TGTGCCAGCAGCCCCCCAGGGTCCTATGGCTACACCTTC. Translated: CASSPPGSYGYTF.

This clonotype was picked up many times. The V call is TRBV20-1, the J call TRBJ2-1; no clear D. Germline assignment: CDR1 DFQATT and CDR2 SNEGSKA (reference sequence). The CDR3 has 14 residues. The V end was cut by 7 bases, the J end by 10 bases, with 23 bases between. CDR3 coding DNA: TGCAGTGGACCTCCGCTCCTCGGGTCCCGCGAGCAGTTCTTC. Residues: CSGPPLLGSREQFF.

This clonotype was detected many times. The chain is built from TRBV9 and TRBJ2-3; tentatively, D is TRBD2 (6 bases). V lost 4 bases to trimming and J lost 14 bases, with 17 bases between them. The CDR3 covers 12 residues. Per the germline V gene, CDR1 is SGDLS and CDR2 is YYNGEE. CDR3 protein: CASSTFGGRLYF. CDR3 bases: TGTGCCAGCAGCACCTTTGGGGGGAGGCTGTATTTT. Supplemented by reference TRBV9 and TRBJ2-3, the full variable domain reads DSGVTQTPKHLITATGQRVTLRCSPRSGDLSVYWYQQSLDQGLQFLIQYYNGEERAKGNILERFSAQQFPDLHSELNLSSLELGDSALYFCASSTFGGRLYFGPGTRLTVL.

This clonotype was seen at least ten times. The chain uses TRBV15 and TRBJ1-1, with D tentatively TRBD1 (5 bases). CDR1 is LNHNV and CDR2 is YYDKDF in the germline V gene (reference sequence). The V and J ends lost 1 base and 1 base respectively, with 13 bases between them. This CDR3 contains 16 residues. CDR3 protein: CATSRGFNRRNTEAFF. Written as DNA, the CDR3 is TGTGCCACCAGCAGAGGGTTTAACAGGAGGAACACTGAAGCTTTCTTT.

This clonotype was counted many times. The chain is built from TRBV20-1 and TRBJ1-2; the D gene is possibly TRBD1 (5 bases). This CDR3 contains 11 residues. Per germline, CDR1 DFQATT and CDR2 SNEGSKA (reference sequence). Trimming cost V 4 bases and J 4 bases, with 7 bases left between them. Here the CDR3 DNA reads TGCAGTGCTACAGGGCTCTATGGCTACACCTTC. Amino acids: CSATGLYGYTF.

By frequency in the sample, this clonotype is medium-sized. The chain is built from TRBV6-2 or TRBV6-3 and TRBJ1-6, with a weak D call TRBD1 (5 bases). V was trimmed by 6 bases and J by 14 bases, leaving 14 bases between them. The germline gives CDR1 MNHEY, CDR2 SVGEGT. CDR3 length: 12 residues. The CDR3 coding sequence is TGTGCCAGCAGCCATGCCAGGGCTACCCTCCACTTT. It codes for CASSHARATLHF.

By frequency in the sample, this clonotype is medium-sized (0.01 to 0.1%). The CDR3 spells CASSEQSNTGELFF. The CDR3 DNA is TGTGCCAGCAGTGAGCAGTCGAACACCGGGGAGCTGTTTTTT. The chain links TRBV12-3 or TRBV12-4 to TRBJ2-2; D unresolved. V was cut by 5 bases and J by 0 bases, with 7 bases left in between. This CDR3 has 14 amino acids.